Detailed here is one T cell receptor beta chain. Its specificity is unknown. These data belong to a study of T cell repertoires in cytomegalovirus infection. Study details: Signatures in public TCR beta sequences pointed to both CMV infection and matching HLA type. Study-wide findings and caveats: The response measured ex vivo was dominated by TCR beta clonotypes (HLA-C-restricted and CMV-specific). The cumulative frequency of public TCR beta families identified carriers of CMV plus the relevant HLA.

Trimming removed 5 bases from V and 5 bases from J; junction bases left unmatched: 6. This CDR3 spans 15 amino acids. Per germline, CDR1 SGHNT and CDR2 YENEEA. TCRdb re-called the reads with MiXCR, one entry per CDR3 protein. The sample has around 360,000 distinct CDR3 sequences; approximately 30% are singletons. This sample comprised cultured PBMCs, obtained from culture after CMV antigen stimulation. The clonotype originates from a human donor in good health (CMV status not recorded). Some clones in this sample may be carry-over from other donors' samples. The chain couples TRBV11-3 to TRBJ2-1, with 10 positions matching TRBD2. The CDR3 protein is CASSVGTSVNNEQFF. CDR3 nucleotide sequence: TGTGCCAGCAGCGTCGGGACTAGCGTAAACAATGAGCAGTTCTTC.